This T cell receptor (beta chain) was captured in a study of cytomegalovirus exposure and HLA in healthy donors (dated by TCRdb to 2016 to 2017). General notes on the study: According to an earlier analysis of several hundred of the donors, about 179 million T cells yielded roughly 110 million unique TCR beta sequences and about 300 Gb of sequence data. About 300 gigabases of sequencing data and about 92 million unique TCR sequences made up an early release that covered several hundred HLA-typed donors. The genetic ancestry cluster associated with self-reported Caucasian donors included roughly four fifths of the roughly 360 genotyped donors. The study aimed to test whether signatures of past pathogen exposure could be identified by cataloging public T cell receptors. The T cell repertoires of 666 subjects were profiled by immunosequencing and related to cytomegalovirus serostatus. Besides the first cohort of some 670 subjects, a separate validation cohort made up of 95 to 150 different subjects was used. The study combined high-throughput TCR immunosequencing, statistical association of individual TCRs with disease status, and machine learning to predict cytomegalovirus infection status. To study patterns of TCR occurrence, a later analysis re-analyzed previously published TCR beta repertoires from around 670 donors and added high-resolution HLA genotyping. The later analysis used no new phenotypic data to find candidate immune exposures, relying instead on TCR beta sequences and their occurrence across donors. To decide whether each TCR beta V gene segment behaved as functional or pseudogenic, an earlier analysis of some 600 of the donors relied on high-throughput TCR beta sequencing. Donor age, sex, ethnicity and CMV serostatus were compiled alongside the repertoire data. Genome-wide SNP genotypes for about three fifths of the roughly 670 donors were used in a later genetic analysis, which treated that subset as a discovery cohort. Every discovery cohort repertoire had been produced on one sequencing platform. Class I and class II HLA loci were covered by the typing at four-digit resolution. Typing coverage varied by locus: roughly 620-640 donors for A, B, C, DRB1 and DQB1; roughly 510 for DQA1; approximately 610 for DPA1; approximately 490 for DPB1. About 5 DR-DQ haplotypes were handled as single units for association and clustering, since linkage in the cohort was strong. Among 398 genotyped donors of the cohort, an average of roughly 240,000 unique TCR beta nucleotide sequences were sequenced per donor, roughly 20% of them non-productive.

As encoded in the germline V gene, CDR1 is SGHRS while CDR2 is YFSETQ. The CDR3 goes from the cysteine to the phenylalanine over 13 residues. Only the CDR3 part of the read is kept: 39 bases, read in frame from the first base. V lost 5 bases and J lost 9 bases, and the count of bases not matched to a germline gene is 6. For this clone: The antigen it recognizes is unknown. No base quality information exists; no much larger clone differs at one position.

The cohort comprised some 680 healthy bone marrow donors. All cohort members were sampled while nominally healthy, although unrecorded immune exposures were likely present. The donor was CMV seronegative and belonged to the group of 352 seronegative cohort members. Each donor provided a peripheral blood sample, and peripheral blood mononuclear cells were used for TCR beta sequencing. The Qiagen DNeasy Blood Extraction Kit was used to extract genomic DNA from the blood cell samples. Library preparation employed the immunoSEQ multiplex PCR assay. A mixture of 60 forward primers for TCR Vbeta segments and 13 reverse primers for TCR Jbeta segments was used in the multiplex PCR. The CDR3 region of rearranged TCR beta genes was amplified from genomic DNA by a multiplex PCR assay. On the Illumina HiSeq System, the amplified TCR beta libraries were sequenced as 87-base-pair reads. Turning to the authors' computational methods: A later analysis counted about 80 million unique TCR beta chains across the 666 repertoires, and roughly 9.9 million of these chains were shared by at least two donors. Raw reads were error-corrected and collapsed into unique sequences with a nearest-neighbor algorithm that merged closely related sequences to remove PCR and sequencing errors. CDR3 sequences were aligned to IMGT reference sequences to assign V, D and J gene segments. For a sequence to be retained, at least a six-nucleotide match to both a V gene segment and a J gene segment was required. A rearrangement was called productive if the CDR3 had no stop codons and remained in frame with V and J, and every other rearrangement was called non-productive. CDR3 was defined by IMGT convention, running from the second conserved V-encoded cysteine to the conserved J-encoded phenylalanine. The earlier analysis of 587 of the donors excluded sequences that lacked an unambiguous match to a single V gene segment. An earlier analysis of 550 to 650 of the donors classified V segments as functional when productive rearrangements were above 56.7% and as segregating when the standard deviation between donors was above 5%. A statistical classification framework was built to diagnose cytomegalovirus status from the catalog of TCR beta chain sequences. In a later analysis, V and J genes were assigned by comparing TCR nucleotide sequences against IMGT/GENE-DB human TR gene sequences. A later analysis assigned CDR3 sequences and most-parsimonious VDJ recombination scenarios with the TCRdist pipeline. In a later analysis, each TCR beta chain was defined by its CDR3 amino acid sequence together with its V-gene family, and reads without a unique V-gene family were excluded. A later analysis removed 450 to 600 highly shared, low-generation-probability nucleotide sequences to deal with suspected cross-contamination and a sequencing artifact. A later analysis calculated a clonal expansion index for each public chain from normalized within-repertoire ranks of inferred template counts. In a later analysis, generation probabilities were computed with a VDJ recombination model fitted to out-of-frame rearrangements, and the resulting probabilities were checked against IGoR. A later analysis scored TCR-TCR, TCR-HLA and TCR-CMV co-occurrence with hypergeometric tests, applying a repertoire-size bias correction to TCR pairs. A later analysis estimated false discovery rates by permuting HLA or CMV assignments 20 times. A later analysis grouped co-occurring TCRs with DBSCAN, adding TCRdist sequence similarity when clustering within HLA-allele-positive subsets. Co-occurrence clustering excluded repertoires with fewer than 30,000 or more than 120,000 public chains, plus five with anomalous nucleotide sharing. TCRdb's version of the immuneACCESS table is confined to in-frame rearrangements and falls short of the full clone set. An unresolved V gene accounts for under half of the shortfall where checked; the remainder is of unknown origin. V, J and clone size are those of that table, while D and trimming were read from the DNA. Counted in this sample were about 150,000 clones; 75% to 85% of them appeared once. The ten largest clones take up 1.1% to 1.5% of the sample.

Findings and caveats that apply to the study as a whole: In a later analysis, HLA-associated TCR beta chains showed more clonal expansion and lower generation probabilities than non-associated chains that were equally common. Several of the top co-occurrence clusters appeared to be linked to parvovirus B19, influenza, CMV and Epstein-Barr virus, according to a later analysis. A later genetic analysis reported fewer N-insertions in productive TCRs among donors in an Asian-associated ancestry cluster than the approximately 700-donor mean. In both the original and validation cohorts, the classifier was reported to diagnose cytomegalovirus status with high specificity and sensitivity. Some IMGT-functional V segments, including TRBV6-2 and TRBV6-3, could not be told apart with the 87-base-pair reads, so those segments were excluded. Broadly in line with IMGT annotations, most TCR beta V segments showed up in productive rearrangements about 87% or about 30% of the time in an earlier analysis of around 600 of the donors. According to the authors, the approach could potentially be generalized to other disease states and immunological phenotypes. Strong co-occurrence of HLA alleles, especially DR and DQ, made assigning TCR associations to individual alleles difficult. HLA typing was unavailable for some donors at each locus, so association tests used only the typed subset. The sequencing pipeline was judged likely to have produced a cluster of highly shared sequence variants as a technical artifact. The study listed 164 TCR beta chains as associated with cytomegalovirus. Because counts were too low, roughly 17 rarely observed V segments, including chromosome 9 orphons, were left out of the earlier analysis of some 600 of the donors. Sequencing depth was assumed to be roughly uniform across donors in the presence/absence analyses, though that assumption may not hold. For the cohort, immune exposure information was limited to CMV serostatus. A later analysis found that most CMV-associated TCR beta chains appeared HLA-restricted, with HLA associations seemingly driven largely by CMV exposure. At a false discovery rate of 0.05, a later analysis linked roughly 17,000 TCR beta sequences to specific HLA alleles. In vitro tests confirmed that a few of the cytomegalovirus-associated TCR beta chains recognize cytomegalovirus antigens. A further reported finding was that TCR beta sequences accurately predicted the HLA-A and HLA-B alleles for most subjects in the first cohort. Most TCR sequences were observed very rarely across donors, whereas some public TCRs were present in many individuals. This cohort had only TCR beta chains sequenced, and the lack of alpha or paired-chain data limited which features could be detected. Correlated functional status among segregating V segments might be attributable to linkage disequilibrium, but an unknown experimental factor could not be ruled out. In a later analysis, TCR association rates were found to vary across HLA loci, with the most associated TCRs seen for DRB1 alleles and the fewest for HLA-C alleles. An association between a missense DCLRE1C variant and V-gene and J-gene trimming of TCR beta chains was found in a later genetic analysis and replicated in an independent cohort.

Rearrangement joined TRBV5-1 to TRBJ2-5, with 11 middle bases fitting TRBD2. The receptor was derived from a woman between 40 and 50 years old in good health and CMV-seronegative. The sequenced material came from PBMCs. The nucleotides are TGCGCCAGCAGGACCGGGACTAGCGGACCCCAGTACTTC. Its product reads: CASRTGTSGPQYF.